The 23 T cell receptor beta chains below all came from one sample that was sequenced in a study of cytomegalovirus exposure and HLA in healthy donors. The PCR ran on 60 Vbeta and 13 Jbeta primers. Assay used: immunoSEQ multiplex PCR; TCRdb lists only in-frame clones, some missing. The table includes some 170,000 clones, 80% detected once. The sequencing input was PBMCs. These receptor sequences come from a man aged 25-40 years in good health and CMV-seronegative.

Note on this clone: The junction departs from the called germline gene at one end, perhaps through a read error. J is TRBJ2-3 and V is TRBV7-3; 8 bases are a match to TRBD2. Germline V gene data show CDR1 as SGHTA and CDR2 as FQGTGA. The CDR3 totals 17 residues. CDR3 nucleotide sequence: TGTTCCAGCAGCCCCTCCCGGATAGCGGGGATCACAGATACGCAGTATTTT. Translating gives CSSSPSRIAGITDTQYF.

The V gene is TRBV5-6, the J gene TRBJ2-7, with TRBD1 as a possible D gene (5 bases). V shed 0 bases and J shed 3 bases, with 10 bases lying between them. Germline CDR1 SGHDT, CDR2 YYEEEE. The CDR3 length is 14 residues. CDR3 sequence (DNA): TGTGCCAGCAGCTTGGCGACAGACAACTACGAGCAGTACTTC. Encoded protein: CASSLATDNYEQYF.

V gene TRBV9 combines with J gene TRBJ1-1; no clear D gene. Germline CDR1 reads SGDLS; CDR2 reads YYNGEE. The CDR3 sequence is 15 residues long. V lost 0 bases and J 4 bases, leaving 13 bases between the germline ends. CDR3 nucleotide sequence: TGTGCCAGCAGCGTAGGGCTAGAGGAGGTCACTGAAGCTTTCTTT. Its translation is CASSVGLEEVTEAFF.

The chain combines TRBV10-1 with TRBJ2-2; TRBD2 might be the D (6 bases). In germline, CDR1 is WNHNN, CDR2 SYGVQD (reference sequence). V lost 4 bases and J lost 4, with 16 bases in between. The CDR3 has 16 amino acids. CDR3 in DNA: TGCGCCAGCAGTGTTGGGGGGAGTGGGGTCACCGGGGAGCTGTTTTTT. Its protein is CASSVGGSGVTGELFF.

The chain has TRBV6-5 and TRBJ2-1, with D perhaps TRBD2 (6 bases). The CDR3 totals 11 residues. V lost 4 bases, J lost 13 bases, and 11 bases lay in between. Germline V CDR1 and CDR2: MNHEY, SVGAGI. CDR3 loop: CASSSRGRQFF. As DNA, the CDR3 is TGTGCCAGCAGTTCCCGGGGGAGACAGTTCTTC.

The chain links TRBV6-5 to TRBJ2-1, with TRBD2 as a possible D gene (7 bases). V gave up 0 bases and J gave up 2 bases, with 8 bases separating them. Germline V gene data show CDR1 as MNHEY and CDR2 as SVGAGI. The CDR3 is 15 amino acids. CDR3 sequence: CASSYSGGPYNEQFF. The CDR3 DNA reads as TGTGCCAGCAGTTACTCGGGGGGGCCCTACAATGAGCAGTTCTTC.

The chain uses TRBV28 and TRBJ1-5; D may be TRBD1 (6 bases). Germline assignment: CDR1 MDHEN and CDR2 SYDVKM. Trimming removed 5 bases at V and 1 base at J, with 12 bases between. There are 15 residues in the CDR3. In DNA, the CDR3 is TGTGCCAGCAGTCAGGGGTCTTGGAGCAATCAGCCCCAGCATTTT. Translating gives CASSQGSWSNQPQHF.

The rearrangement links TRBV6-5 to TRBJ2-5; D is possibly TRBD2 (6 bases). Trimming pared 4 bases from V and 11 bases from J, leaving 14 bases between. This CDR3 comprises 12 residues. The germline CDR1 and CDR2 sequences are MNHEY and SVGAGI. CDR3 DNA: TGTGCCAGCAGTTCAGGGACTGGGGAGCAGTACTTC. Residues: CASSSGTGEQYF.

The rearrangement uses TRBV19 and TRBJ2-1; 12 nucleotides agree with TRBD2. The CDR3 runs 16 residues. J gave up 4 bases and V 7 bases, and 8 bases lay outside the gene matches. Germline V lookup: CDR1 LNHDA, CDR2 SQIVND (reference sequence). The CDR3 DNA follows: TGTGCCAGTAACGAAATGCTAGCGGGAGGGTACAATGAGCAGTTCTTC. Amino acid sequence: CASNEMLAGGYNEQFF.

The chain recombines TRBV11-2 with TRBJ2-7; 8 bases line up with TRBD2. The CDR3 length is 14 residues. The V gene's germline CDR1 is SGHAT and CDR2 FQNNGV. The V gene end was trimmed by 1 base and the J gene end by 3 bases; junction bases not matched to a gene: 2. The CDR3 sequence is CASSLVAGSYEQYF. CDR3 sequence (DNA): TGTGCCAGCAGCTTAGTAGCGGGAAGCTACGAGCAGTACTTC.

This clone was recorded once. V gene TRBV30 combines with J gene TRBJ1-1, with D perhaps TRBD1 (5 bases). The V end lost 3 bases, the J end lost 8 bases, and 16 bases lay between the germline ends. The germline V gene has CDR1 GTSNPN and CDR2 SVGIG (reference sequence). The CDR3 is made up of 13 amino acids. Here the CDR3 DNA reads TGTGCCTGGAGCCCGGGTTTCAGGGTCGAAGCTTTCTTT. This codes for CAWSPGFRVEAFF.

The genes are TRBV7-9 and TRBJ1-2; D gene ambiguous. The CDR3 is made up of 13 amino acids. From germline, CDR1 is SEHNR and CDR2 FQNEAQ (reference sequence). Between the trimmed V and J ends, which lost 3 bases and 4 bases, there was a span of 9 bases. The CDR3 DNA follows: TGTGCCAGCAGCTTCGCGGATTCCTATGGCTACACCTTC. The encoded protein is CASSFADSYGYTF.

The V and J genes are TRBV30 and TRBJ2-7; TRBD1 matches 9 bases. The junction had 13 bases not matched to a gene; V was cut back by 5 bases and J by 5 bases. Germline lookup yields CDR1 GTSNPN and CDR2 SVGIG (reference sequence). The CDR3 sequence is 15 residues long. The CDR3 region has the DNA TGTGCCTGGTGCTTCACCCGGGACAGGGAACACGAGCAGTACTTC. Amino acids: CAWCFTRDREHEQYF. The full variable domain, its missing parts supplied by reference TRBV30 and TRBJ2-7, is SQTIHQWPATLVQPVGSPLSLECTVEGTSNPNLYWYRQAAGRGLQLLFYSVGIGQISSEVPQNLSASRPQDRQFILSSKKLLLSDSGFYLCAWCFTRDREHEQYFGPGTRLTVT.

The rearrangement joins TRBV9 to TRBJ2-1, with D possibly matching TRBD2 (6 bases). The CDR3 runs 16 residues. Trimming took off 3 bases at V and 0 bases at J, with 13 bases between the two ends. Germline V gene lookup returns CDR1 SGDLS and CDR2 YYNGEE. CDR3 sequence: CASSEWGLSSYNEQFF. CDR3 DNA sequence: TGTGCCAGCAGCGAGTGGGGACTGAGCTCCTACAATGAGCAGTTCTTC.

In regard to this clone: One end of the junction varies from germline; a read error may be responsible. The chain couples TRBV7-9 to TRBJ2-2; 9 bases fit TRBD1. Germline V CDR1 and CDR2: SEHNR, FQNEAQ (reference sequence). The CDR3 sequence is 18 residues long. CDR3 residues: CSSSLTDRGPSRGGELFF. DNA for the CDR3: TGTTCCAGCAGCTTGACGGACAGGGGTCCCTCGAGGGGCGGGGAGCTGTTTTTT.

The gene calls are TRBV4-3 and TRBJ1-1; perhaps TRBD1 as D (5 bases). Per germline, CDR1 LGHNA and CDR2 YSLEER. The CDR3 is 13 amino acids. The V gene lost 1 base and the J gene lost 4 bases, with 7 bases spanning the gap. This CDR3 reads CASSQGQLTEAFF. CDR3 bases: TGCGCCAGCAGCCAAGGACAGCTCACTGAAGCTTTCTTT.

J is TRBJ2-7 and V is TRBV5-4; D ambiguous. Germline V gene lookup returns CDR1 SGHNT and CDR2 YYREEE (reference sequence). The CDR3 sequence is 13 residues long. The germline V and J ends were trimmed by 0 bases and 0 bases, with 4 bases remaining between them. Written as DNA, the CDR3 is TGTGCCAGCAGCTTGGAGAGCTCCTACGAGCAGTACTTC. This sequence encodes CASSLESSYEQYF.

The sample holds one count of this clone. This chain links TRBV5-1 with TRBJ1-2; TRBD1 matches at 7 bases. Unmatched junction bases numbered 10, after V lost 6 bases and J lost 2 bases. CDR1 is SGHRS, CDR2 YFSETQ, per germline. The length of the CDR3 is 15 residues. The chain's CDR3 is CASTITLRGNYGYTF. The CDR3 DNA is TGCGCCAGCACCATTACCCTCAGGGGGAACTATGGCTACACCTTC.

The chain uses TRBV7-9 and TRBJ2-2, with 8 bases fitting TRBD1. Germline trimming cut 1 base from V and 6 bases from J; bases unmatched to any gene: 7. Per the germline V gene, CDR1 is SEHNR and CDR2 is FQNEAQ (reference sequence). The CDR3 has 16 residues. CDR3 in amino acids: CASSLDKGQGSGELFF. The CDR3 region has the DNA TGTGCCAGCAGCTTAGATAAAGGACAGGGCTCCGGGGAGCTGTTTTTT.

The rearrangement uses TRBV30 and TRBJ2-2, with a tentative D call TRBD1 (6 bases). V was shortened by 5 bases and J by 13 bases, with 14 bases between the two germline ends. The CDR3 is made up of 11 amino acids. Germline CDR1 reads GTSNPN; CDR2 reads SVGIG (reference sequence). The CDR3: CAWHRGGGLFF. The CDR3 DNA reads as TGTGCCTGGCATCGTGGGGGCGGGCTGTTTTTT.

The chain joins TRBV9 to TRBJ1-5; 9 nucleotides align to TRBD1. The germline V gene encodes CDR1 SGDLS and CDR2 YYNGEE. CDR3 length equals 16 residues. V lost 3 bases and J lost 5; bases outside the gene matches: 9. The CDR3 is CASSETDRGGYQPQHF. In DNA form, the CDR3 reads TGTGCCAGCAGCGAAACGGACAGGGGCGGGTATCAGCCCCAGCATTTT.

As regards this clone: Other DNA sequences in this sample translate to the same CDR3. The rearrangement uses TRBV7-2 and TRBJ1-2, with TRBD1 identical over 7 bases. This CDR3 has 13 amino acids. The germline gives CDR1 SGHTA, CDR2 FQGNSA. With 5 bases clipped from V and 4 bases from J, the junction kept 4 bases outside the gene matches. CDR3 sequence reads: CASSLDRVYGYTF. CDR3 DNA: TGTGCCAGCAGCCTCGACAGGGTCTATGGCTACACCTTC.

V usage is TRBV28 and J usage is TRBJ1-4; tentative D call: TRBD1 (5 bases). This CDR3 contains 15 residues. Germline assignment: CDR1 MDHEN and CDR2 SYDVKM. Trimming cost V 6 bases and J 0 bases, with 11 bases left between them. In nucleotides, the CDR3 is TGTGCCAGCAGCCCCCAGGGCGCAACTAATGAAAAACTGTTTTTT. Its translation: CASSPQGATNEKLFF.